These 31 T cell receptor beta chains were all obtained from the same sample, sequenced in a study of CD8 T cells in ankylosing spondylitis. TCRdb re-called the 5' RACE reads through MiXCR, storing one row per CDR3 protein. In the table there are 100,000 to 150,000 distinct CDR3 sequences, over 10% of which are singletons. The sample taken for sequencing was blood, either unsorted or a sorted T cell fraction (not recorded which). The receptors were sampled from a female donor with ankylosing spondylitis or in good health (not recorded which).

Ten or more counts support this clonotype. The V call is TRBV11-2, the J call TRBJ2-1; D call uncertain. The V end lost 7 bases, the J end lost 4 bases, and 11 bases lay between the germline ends. This CDR3 has 13 residues. Germline CDR1 reads SGHAT; CDR2 reads FQNNGV. The CDR3 DNA follows: TGTGCCAGCACCGACGGACGGTACAATGAGCAGTTCTTC. The encoded protein is CASTDGRYNEQFF.

This clonotype was counted ten times or more. The chain links TRBV5-1 to TRBJ1-1; D is ambiguous. Germline CDR1 and CDR2: SGHRS and YFSETQ. CDR3 length equals 14 residues. Trimming shortened V by 0 bases and J by 1 base, and 7 bases separated the two germline ends. CDR3 in amino acids: CASSLDPANTEAFF. The DNA for the CDR3 is TGCGCCAGCAGCTTGGATCCAGCGAACACTGAAGCTTTCTTT.

This clonotype was observed at least ten times. The rearrangement joins TRBV29-1 to TRBJ1-1; D uncertain. The CDR3 length is 13 residues. Trimming pared 3 bases from V and 1 base from J, leaving 9 bases between. Germline V gene sequence: CDR1 SQVTM, CDR2 ANQGSEA. The CDR3 DNA reads TGCAGCGTTGATAAGGATTCGAACACTGAAGCTTTCTTT. The encoded protein is CSVDKDSNTEAFF.

Notes on this clonotype: At one of its ends the junction is not consistent with the germline gene, which may arise from a read error. The chain carries TRBV5-5 and TRBJ2-6, with a tentative D call TRBD1 (5 bases). This CDR3 is built from 15 residues. In germline, CDR1 is SGHKS, CDR2 YYEKEE (reference sequence). The CDR3 is CASSFGSSGANVLAF. The CDR3 DNA sequence: TGTGCCAGCAGCTTCGGTAGCTCTGGGGCCAACGTCCTGGCTTTC.

Many counts were recorded for this clonotype. The chain uses TRBV29-1 and TRBJ1-1; possible D gene TRBD1, 5 bases. CDR1 and CDR2 (germline): SQVTM, ANQGSEA. CDR3 length: 13 amino acids. V was shortened by 4 bases and J by 0 bases, with 9 bases between the two germline ends. The CDR3 spells CSVVGTMNTEAFF. The CDR3 coding sequence is TGCAGCGTTGTTGGGACGATGAACACTGAAGCTTTCTTT.

This clonotype was counted many times. The chain couples TRBV5-1 to TRBJ2-1; D perhaps matches TRBD1 (6 bases). Trimming removed 3 bases from V and 7 bases from J, with 8 bases in between. Germline V CDR1 and CDR2: SGHRS, YFSETQ. The CDR3 is made up of 12 amino acids. The CDR3 spells CASSWTENEQFF. The CDR3 DNA reads as TGCGCCAGCAGCTGGACAGAGAATGAGCAGTTCTTC.

The chain uses TRBV30 and TRBJ2-7; D unresolved. V was clipped by 1 base and J by 0 bases, with 7 bases between them. The CDR3 consists of 13 residues. Germline CDR1 GTSNPN, CDR2 SVGIG (reference sequence). CDR3 nucleotide sequence: TGTGCCTGGAGTGAAGACACCTCCTACGAGCAGTACTTC. It encodes CAWSEDTSYEQYF.

In this sample, this clonotype turned up many times. The chain joins TRBV20-1 to TRBJ2-7; D perhaps matches TRBD1 (5 bases). Germline CDR1 is DFQATT and CDR2 is SNEGSKA (reference sequence). The CDR3 covers 13 residues. The germline V and J ends were trimmed by 2 bases and 2 bases, with 10 bases remaining between them. The CDR3 DNA follows: TGCAGTGCTAGATCAGGGTTAACCTACGAGCAGTACTTC. This codes for CSARSGLTYEQYF.

This clonotype was observed at least ten times. J is TRBJ2-1 and V is TRBV11-2; the D is unclear. CDR1 SGHAT and CDR2 FQNNGV come from the germline V gene. Trimming pared 1 base from V and 6 bases from J, leaving 7 bases between. This CDR3 is built from 13 residues. CDR3: CASSLGLVNEQFF. The CDR3 DNA reads as TGTGCCAGCAGCTTAGGATTAGTCAATGAGCAGTTCTTC.

This clonotype occurred many times. CDR3 DNA: TGTGCCAGCAGCTCGACAGGGAGAGGCACAGATACGCAGTATTTT. Amino acids: CASSSTGRGTDTQYF. This chain links TRBV11-3 with TRBJ2-3; 7 bases agree with TRBD1. The CDR3 is 15 residues long. The V gene's germline CDR1 is SGHNT and CDR2 YENEEA. V lost 4 bases and J lost 1; bases outside the gene matches: 5.

This clonotype was seen only a few times. The chain uses TRBV28 and TRBJ2-1; no reliable D call. The germline V gene has CDR1 MDHEN and CDR2 SYDVKM. The CDR3 loop spans 16 amino acids. Trimming left V 5 bases short and J 2 bases short, with 16 bases between. The CDR3 DNA sequence: TGTGCCAGCAGTCCACGACGGTCTTTGGCCTACAATGAGCAGTTCTTC. Amino acids: CASSPRRSLAYNEQFF. The full variable domain, with the rest looked up from reference TRBV28 and TRBJ2-1, is DVKVTQSSRYLVKRTGEKVFLECVQDMDHENMFWYRQDPGLGLRLIYFSYDVKMKEKGDIPEGYSVSREKKERFSLILESASTNQTSMYLCASSPRRSLAYNEQFFGPGTRLTVL.

The CDR3 DNA reads TGTGCCATCAGTAGGGCAGGGGGTTACAATGAGCAGTTCTTC. Encoded protein: CAISRAGGYNEQFF. The chain couples TRBV10-3 to TRBJ2-1; TRBD1 aligns across 7 bases. J gave up 4 bases and V 5 bases, and 5 bases lay outside the gene matches. CDR1 and CDR2 (germline): ENHRY, SYGVKD. This CDR3 has 14 amino acids.

The chain combines TRBV3-1 with TRBJ1-5; 11 bases map to TRBD1. The CDR3 is 18 amino acids. Per the germline V gene, CDR1 is LGHDT and CDR2 is YNNKEL (reference sequence). CDR3 nucleotide sequence: TGTACCCTCAGACAGGACAGGGGGCGAGGGCGTCCCAATCAGCCCCAGCATTTT. It encodes CTLRQDRGRGRPNQPQHF.

To note about this clonotype: Mismatch with germline at one junction end may stem from a read error. J is TRBJ1-2 and V is TRBV20-1; no clear D. The CDR3 extends over 16 amino acids. CDR1 and CDR2 from the germline V gene are DFQATT and SNEGSKA (reference sequence). CDR3 in amino acids: CSTRAPGLRTSYGYTF. The CDR3 DNA follows: TGCAGTACTAGAGCCCCGGGCCTCCGAACCTCCTATGGCTACACCTTC.

This clonotype was seen ten or more times. V gene TRBV29-1 combines with J gene TRBJ2-3, with TRBD2 matching 9 bases. J lost 5 bases, V lost 1 base, and 7 bases had no gene match. The length of the CDR3 is 15 residues. Germline assignment: CDR1 SQVTM and CDR2 ANQGSEA. CDR3 DNA sequence: TGCAGCGTTGAAGGTGGCGGGGGGGCCGGAGATACGCAGTATTTT. It yields the protein CSVEGGGGAGDTQYF.

This clonotype was counted ten times or more. CDR3 nucleotide sequence: TGCAGCGTTATCGAATCAGGAGCAATCCCAGATGGCTACACCTTC. It specifies CSVIESGAIPDGYTF. This chain joins TRBV29-1 and TRBJ1-2; D not resolved. The CDR3 is 15 residues long. Trimming removed 5 bases from V and 6 bases from J, with 22 bases in between. The V gene's germline CDR1 is SQVTM and CDR2 ANQGSEA.

The chain links TRBV5-1 to TRBJ1-2; D perhaps matches TRBD1 (6 bases). Germline V gene lookup returns CDR1 SGHRS and CDR2 YFSETQ. The length of the CDR3 is 13 residues. Trimming removed 0 bases from V and 6 bases from J, with 9 bases in between. Written as DNA, the CDR3 is TGCGCCAGCAGCTTGGCAGGGGTGGATGGCTACACCTTC. The encoded protein is CASSLAGVDGYTF. The variable domain in full, with the rest retrieved from reference TRBV5-1 and TRBJ1-2, is KAGVTQTPRYLIKTRGQQVTLSCSPISGHRSVSWYQQTPGQGLQFLFEYFSETQRNKGNFPGRFSGRQFSNSRSEMNVSTLELGDSALYLCASSLAGVDGYTFGSGTRLTVV.

This clonotype was seen ten or more times. The rearrangement uses TRBV12-3 or TRBV12-4 and TRBJ1-4; no clear D. Trimming removed 6 bases from V and 7 bases from J, with 18 bases in between. This CDR3 is built from 15 residues. The CDR3 protein is CASSPDGRKAEKLFF. CDR3 nucleotide sequence: TGTGCCAGCAGCCCCGATGGGAGGAAAGCTGAAAAACTGTTTTTT.

Many counts were recorded for this clonotype. This rearrangement joins TRBV24-1 to TRBJ2-1; 10 bases line up with TRBD1. Trimming at V came to 4 bases and at J to 7 bases, leaving 6 bases not matched to a gene. The germline gives CDR1 KGHDR, CDR2 SFDVKD. The CDR3 runs to 15 residues. Here the CDR3 DNA reads TGTGCCACCAGTGAGATGGGACAGGGGTTGAATGAGCAGTTCTTC. Amino acid sequence: CATSEMGQGLNEQFF.

This clonotype has just a few counts. The gene calls are TRBV19 and TRBJ2-7; D gene ambiguous. The V gene lost 0 bases and the J gene lost 4 bases, with 13 bases spanning the gap. Germline values: CDR1 LNHDA, CDR2 SQIVND (reference sequence). The CDR3 has 15 residues. The CDR3, as DNA: TGTGCCAGTAGTATAGATTTTCCAAGGCGTTACGAGCAGTACTTC. Its protein product is CASSIDFPRRYEQYF.

This clonotype has at least ten counts. V and J are TRBV7-9 and TRBJ1-2; the D is unclear. Germline CDR1 SEHNR, CDR2 FQNEAQ (reference sequence). V gave up 2 bases and J gave up 8 bases, with 9 bases separating them. This CDR3 contains 12 residues. CDR3: CASSLLRGGYTF. In DNA, the CDR3 is TGTGCCAGCAGCTTATTACGCGGCGGCTACACCTTC.

This clonotype came up many times. J is TRBJ1-3 and V is TRBV12-3 or TRBV12-4; 9 bases are shared with TRBD1. This CDR3 has 16 amino acids. V shed 3 bases, J shed 1 base, and the junction held 4 bases outside the gene matches. CDR3 residues: CASSFYRGRSGNTIYF. The CDR3 DNA sequence: TGTGCCAGCAGTTTCTACAGGGGGCGGTCTGGAAACACCATATATTTT.

This chain uses TRBV10-1 with TRBJ2-1, with 7 bases aligning to TRBD2. V shed 4 bases and J 5 bases; nucleotides not matched to a gene: 5. Germline V CDR1 and CDR2: WNHNN, SYGVQD (reference sequence). This CDR3 comprises 14 residues. Here the CDR3 DNA reads TGCGCCAGCAGTGCCAGCGGGGTAAACAATGAGCAGTTCTTC. Translating gives CASSASGVNNEQFF.

This clonotype has at least ten counts. J is TRBJ1-5 and V is TRBV7-8; D uncertain. The CDR3 contains 14 residues. V dropped 2 bases and J dropped 8 bases, with 13 bases sitting between them. Germline lookup yields CDR1 SGHVS and CDR2 FQNEAQ. The CDR3 here is CASSLIGGREPQHF. CDR3 DNA: TGTGCCAGCAGCTTAATAGGAGGGCGGGAGCCCCAGCATTTT.

Ten or more counts support this clonotype. The rearrangement joins TRBV12-3 or TRBV12-4 to TRBJ1-5; D uncertain. The germline V and J ends were trimmed by 5 bases and 9 bases, with 14 bases remaining between them. CDR3 length: 13 amino acids. DNA for the CDR3: TGTGCCAGCAGTCCCACACAGATCTCGCCCCAGCATTTT. Its translation: CASSPTQISPQHF.

This clonotype came up a few times. The chain links TRBV7-6 to TRBJ1-1, with no clear D. V was pared by 4 bases and J by 0 bases, with 6 bases between. The CDR3 spans 13 residues. Germline V lookup: CDR1 SGHVS, CDR2 FNYEAQ. CDR3 loop: CASSSFMNTEAFF. The DNA of the CDR3 is TGTGCCAGCAGCTCCTTTATGAACACTGAAGCTTTCTTT.

This clonotype has ten or more counts. DNA of the CDR3: TGTGCCAGCAGCATGGGACCCTTCAACCCCTACAATGAGCAGTTCTTC. It yields the protein CASSMGPFNPYNEQFF. The chain links TRBV7-7 to TRBJ2-1; D is perhaps TRBD1 or TRBD2 (5 bases each). Deletions cut 5 bases from V and 2 bases from J, with 16 bases between. Germline V gene data show CDR1 as SSHAT and CDR2 as FNYEAQ (reference sequence). This CDR3 is built from 16 residues.

Points on this clonotype: A read error is possible here, since a much larger clone lies one base away. The chain recombines TRBV19 with TRBJ1-5; D gene ambiguous. The CDR3 is made up of 13 amino acids. Germline values: CDR1 LNHDA, CDR2 SQIVND (reference sequence). CDR3 region: CASMKNSYQPQHF. The CDR3 DNA reads TGTGCCAGTATGAAGAATAGCTATCAGCCCCAGCATTTT.

V gene TRBV28 combines with J gene TRBJ1-4, with 9 positions matching TRBD1. Losses at the gene ends were 3 bases for V and 10 bases for J; bases not matched to a gene: 6. The CDR3 runs 14 residues. Germline CDR1 reads MDHEN; CDR2 reads SYDVKM. The CDR3 here is CASSLKPTGGKLFF. CDR3 nucleotide sequence: TGTGCCAGCAGTTTGAAACCGACAGGGGGAAAACTGTTTTTT.

This clonotype was observed many times. The chain links TRBV5-1 to TRBJ2-2, with D tentatively TRBD1 (5 bases). Trimming shortened V by 2 bases and J by 3 bases, and 11 bases separated the two germline ends. The CDR3 has 15 residues. The germline V gene encodes CDR1 SGHRS and CDR2 YFSETQ. CDR3 protein: CASSFQGPDTGELFF. The CDR3 DNA reads as TGCGCCAGCAGCTTTCAGGGTCCGGACACCGGGGAGCTGTTTTTT.

This clonotype has a count of ten or more. The chain carries TRBV7-2 and TRBJ2-2; 11 nucleotides align to TRBD2. V was pared by 4 bases and J by 5 bases, with 6 bases of the junction left unmatched. CDR1 and CDR2 from the germline V gene are SGHTA and FQGNSA. The CDR3 totals 16 residues. The CDR3 nucleotides are TGTGCCAGCAGCTCCAGACTAGCGGGGAAGACCGGGGAGCTGTTTTTT. This sequence encodes CASSSRLAGKTGELFF. The full variable domain, completed using reference TRBV7-2 and TRBJ2-2, is GAGVSQSPSNKVTEKGKDVELRCDPISGHTALYWYRQSLGQGLEFLIYFQGNSAPDKSGLPSDRFSAERTGGSVSTLTIQRTQQEDSAVYLCASSSRLAGKTGELFFGEGSRLTVL.